The 6 T cell receptor beta chains below come from one sample, sequenced in a study of blood T cells in healthy people across ages. The second PCR ran 7 to 11 cycles with a sample-barcoded 5' primer and J-beta primers. MiXCR was run by TCRdb on the 5' RACE reads, yielding one entry per CDR3 protein. The table shows around 780,000 distinct CDR3 sequences, with about a quarter occurring only once. The data were also submitted as part of a second study, on T cells of mothers and their children.

The sequencing sample was made of blood. These receptors all come from a boy younger than 18 in good health.

V is TRBV5-1 and J is TRBJ2-7; D remains ambiguous. Germline CDR1 is SGHRS and CDR2 is YFSETQ. This CDR3 is 15 amino acids long. Trimming stripped 0 bases from V and 2 bases from J, with 12 bases between. The CDR3 DNA reads TGCGCCAGCAGCTTGGTCGGCAGGTCCGCCTACGAGCAGTACTTC. It yields the protein CASSLVGRSAYEQYF.

This chain links TRBV5-1 with TRBJ2-5; the D gene is possibly TRBD2 (7 bases). The last part of the DNA fits TRBJ2-1 better; the J call may be wrong. There are 12 residues in the CDR3. The germline V gene has CDR1 SGHRS and CDR2 YFSETQ. CDR3 in amino acids: CASSQGTIEQFF. The CDR3 nucleotides are TGCGCCAGCAGCCAGGGGACTATCGAGCAGTTCTTC.

The V gene is TRBV19, the J gene TRBJ1-5; 8 bases are shared with TRBD1. Germline-derived CDR1 and CDR2 are LNHDA and SQIVND (reference sequence). With V trimmed by 8 bases and J by 3 bases, 18 bases remained unmatched. The CDR3 sequence is 18 residues long. The CDR3 nucleotides read TGTGCCAGTTCCGGACAGGGATTTTTCGGAGCTAACAATCAGCCCCAGCATTTT. It yields the protein CASSGQGFFGANNQPQHF.

The V gene is TRBV20-1, the J gene TRBJ1-5; D might be TRBD1 (6 bases). The CDR3 sequence is 17 residues long. Germline assignment: CDR1 DFQATT and CDR2 SNEGSKA (reference sequence). Trimming removed 0 bases from V and 1 base from J, with 16 bases in between. The chain's CDR3 is CSARDFFRQESNQPQHF. In DNA, the CDR3 is TGCAGTGCTAGAGATTTTTTCAGACAGGAAAGCAATCAGCCCCAGCATTTT.

This clonotype was detected only a few times. The chain has TRBV6-5 and TRBJ1-2; tentative D call: TRBD1 (6 bases). V lost 0 bases, J lost 8 bases, and 13 bases lay in between. The CDR3 covers 14 residues. CDR1 and CDR2 (germline): MNHEY, SVGAGI. The CDR3 DNA reads TGTGCCAGCAGTTACTCGAGGGGGTCGAGGGGCTACACCTTC. Translating it yields CASSYSRGSRGYTF.

The rearrangement links TRBV10-3 to TRBJ2-1; TRBD1 matches 10 bases. The germline CDR1 and CDR2 sequences are ENHRY and SYGVKD. The CDR3 totals 15 residues. The J segment lost 7 bases and the V segment lost 6 bases, leaving 9 bases of the junction unmatched. DNA for the CDR3: TGTGCCATCAGACCGGACAGGGGGAAGGTGAATGAGCAGTTCTTC. This translates into CAIRPDRGKVNEQFF.